This TCR beta chain originates from a study of blood T cell repertoires in COVID-19. The table came from immunoSEQ multiplex PCR; TCRdb's copy has only in-frame clones and leaves some out. Here the sample spans about 250,000 clones, around 90% being singletons. Trimming took 0 bases from V and 1 from J; bases not matched to a gene: 7. CDR1 and CDR2 (germline): LNHDA, SQIVND (reference sequence). This CDR3 contains 17 residues. This chain links TRBV19 with TRBJ1-2; TRBD1 aligns across 8 bases. The specimen sequenced was PBMCs or T cells enriched from blood (not recorded which). This clonotype was sampled from a woman aged 30 to 39 with acute COVID-19. CDR3 in amino acids: CASSIDMTGDVNYGYTF. CDR3 in DNA: TGTGCCAGTAGTATAGATATGACAGGGGACGTTAACTATGGCTACACCTTC. The complete variable domain, with remaining parts taken from reference TRBV19 and TRBJ1-2, reads DGGITQSPKYLFRKEGQNVTLSCEQNLNHDAMYWYRQDPGQGLRLIYYSQIVNDFQKGDIAEGYSVSREKKESFPLTVTSAQKNPTAFYLCASSIDMTGDVNYGYTFGSGTRLTVV.